These 4 T cell receptor beta chains were all obtained from the same sample, sequenced in a study of T cells in Graves' hyperthyroidism and ophthalmopathy. Amplification of TCR beta CDR3 regions was performed using RNA transcripts as template. TCR CDR3 underwent first-round RT-PCR with the HTBI primer set. A single record per CDR3 protein comes from TCRdb applying MiXCR to the multiplex PCR reads. The table has 550,000 to 650,000 distinct CDR3 sequences, approximately 13% seen once; the top ten hold 5.8%. Input material: blood. These receptors originate from a woman aged 25-40 years with Graves' hyperthyroidism that later progressed to Graves' ophthalmopathy.

The CDR3 region is CSVAMGGGYEKLFF. CDR3 bases: TGCAGCGTTGCAATGGGAGGGGGGTATGAAAAACTGTTTTTT. The chain has TRBV29-1 and TRBJ1-4, with D possibly being TRBD1 (6 bases). The CDR3 sequence is 14 residues long. Trimming removed 4 bases from V and 6 bases from J, with 15 bases in between. Germline-derived CDR1 and CDR2 are SQVTM and ANQGSEA.

The sample holds many counts of this clonotype. The V and J genes are TRBV30 and TRBJ1-4, with 8 nucleotides matching TRBD1. Losses at the gene ends were 1 base for V and 7 bases for J; bases not matched to a gene: 5. The CDR3 is made up of 14 amino acids. Germline assignment: CDR1 GTSNPN and CDR2 SVGIG (reference sequence). CDR3 DNA sequence: TGTGCCTGGAGTGAAGGACAGGGACCTGAAAAACTGTTTTTT. Translated, it gives CAWSEGQGPEKLFF.

J is TRBJ2-5 and V is TRBV14; 7 bases match TRBD2. Germline CDR1 SGHDN, CDR2 FVKESK. CDR3 length: 16 residues. The ends lost 1 base at V and 4 bases at J; junction bases unmatched: 9. This CDR3 is CASSQAAGGSTETQYF. CDR3 sequence (DNA): TGTGCCAGCAGCCAAGCGGCTGGCGGGAGTACAGAGACCCAGTACTTC.

As to this clonotype: A much larger clonotype is one base distant, so this may be a read error. The chain combines TRBV11-3 with TRBJ2-1, with D perhaps being TRBD1 or TRBD2 (5 bases each). Germline CDR1 reads SGHNT; CDR2 reads YENEEA. The CDR3 sequence is 15 residues long. CDR3 DNA: TGTGCCGGCAGCTTAGACCCGGGACCCGAGAATGAGCAGTTCTTC. It codes for CAGSLDPGPENEQFF.